This record looks at one T cell receptor (beta chain) sequence and its context. Its antigen is currently unknown. Time point here: week 11, during vaccination. Topical imiquimod accompanied each vaccine dose, which consisted of 300 ug of mutant IDH1 20-mer peptide. This record comes from a study of a mutant IDH1 vaccine in newly diagnosed glioma. Using immunoSEQ multiplex PCR, the repertoire was profiled, and TCRdb retains in-frame clones only, with some absent. Of some 120,000 clones listed, 80% are singletons. Whole-study findings and limits: Pseudoprogression showed no apparent link to changes in top peripheral T cell clonotypes.

Trimming cost V 1 base and J 0 bases; bases outside gene matches: 6. CDR1 and CDR2 (germline): SEHNR, FQNEAQ (reference sequence). The CDR3 runs 17 residues. This TCR derives from a man aged 35-49 years with glioma. The chain couples TRBV7-9 to TRBJ2-4; 7 bases map to TRBD1. Sequences were derived from PBMCs, sampled from a glioma patient whose treatment included an IDH1 peptide vaccine. The CDR3 spells CASSLGGQALAKNIQYF. The CDR3 nucleotides read TGTGCCAGCAGCTTAGGTGGACAGGCCTTAGCCAAAAACATTCAGTACTTC.